Listed here is a single T cell receptor (beta chain). Its antigen is currently unknown. TCRdb's table, derived via immunoSEQ multiplex PCR, lists solely in-frame clones and lacks some. The sample lists some 160,000 clones, 85% to 90% occurring once. The data are from a study of cytomegalovirus exposure and HLA in healthy donors. The study, taken as a whole, reports: Cytomegalovirus-associated TCR beta chains were listed, numbering under 200. That first-cohort TCR clusters tended to co-occur in the approximately 110 validation repertoires was found in a later analysis.

The sequencing input was PBMCs. The receptor's source is a young man in good health and CMV-seronegative.

The CDR3 sequence is CSVGTKNIQYF. Written as DNA, the CDR3 is TGCAGCGTTGGGACTAAAAACATTCAGTACTTC. The chain joins TRBV29-1 to TRBJ2-4; maybe TRBD2 (5 bases). This CDR3 spans 11 amino acids. Germline V gene sequence: CDR1 SQVTM, CDR2 ANQGSEA. V was cut by 4 bases and J by 4 bases, with 5 bases left in between. The full variable domain, in which reference TRBV29-1 and TRBJ2-4 provide the parts outside the CDR3, is SAVISQKPSRDICQRGTSLTIQCQVDSQVTMMFWYRQQPGQSLTLIATANQGSEATYESGFVIDKFPISRPNLTFSTLTVSNMSPEDSSIYLCSVGTKNIQYFGAGTRLSVL.